This T cell receptor beta chain was captured in a study of blood T cell repertoires in COVID-19. Cohort 3 recovery required two negative PCRs, clearance, or symptom resolution. Using immunoSEQ multiplex PCR, the repertoire was profiled, and TCRdb retains in-frame clones only, with some absent. The sample shows fewer than 300,000 clones, roughly 89% of them seen only once. Germline V gene sequence: CDR1 SGHKS, CDR2 YYEKEE (reference sequence). The V segment lost 5 bases and the J segment 0 bases; nucleotides outside the gene matches: 3. The CDR3 spans 14 residues. The chain uses TRBV5-5 and TRBJ2-3, with 7 nucleotides matching TRBD1. The sequencing sample was made of PBMCs or T cells enriched from blood (not recorded which). This receptor was obtained from a man aged 40-50 years who had recovered from COVID-19. Here the CDR3 DNA reads TGTGCCAGCAGGTGGGACAGAAGCACAGATACGCAGTATTTT. Encoded protein: CASRWDRSTDTQYF.